This T cell receptor beta chain appears in the sequencing data of a study of blood T cell repertoires in COVID-19. The length of the CDR3 is 14 residues. V was trimmed by 0 bases and J by 4 bases, leaving 6 bases between them. Germline values: CDR1 LGHDT, CDR2 YNNKEL (reference sequence). TCRdb keeps only in-frame clones here, not all; method: immunoSEQ multiplex PCR. This sample yields about 440,000 clones, of which about nine tenths are seen a single time; approximately 0.55% belongs to the top ten. The receptor comes from a young man who had recovered from COVID-19. The chain joins TRBV3-1 (or the pseudogene TRBV3-2) to TRBJ2-2; D is uncertain. The specimen was PBMCs or T cells enriched from blood (not recorded which). The CDR3: CASSQEMSTGELFF. In DNA form, the CDR3 reads TGTGCCAGCAGCCAAGAAATGAGCACCGGGGAGCTGTTTTTT.